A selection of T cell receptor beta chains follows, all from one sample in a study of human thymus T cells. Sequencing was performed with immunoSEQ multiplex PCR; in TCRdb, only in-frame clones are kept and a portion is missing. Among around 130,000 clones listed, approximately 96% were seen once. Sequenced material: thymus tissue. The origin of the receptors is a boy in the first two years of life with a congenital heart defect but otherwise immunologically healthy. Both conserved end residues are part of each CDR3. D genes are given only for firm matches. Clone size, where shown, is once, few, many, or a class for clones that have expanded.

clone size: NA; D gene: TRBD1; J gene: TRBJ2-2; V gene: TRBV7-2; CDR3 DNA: TGTGCCAGCAGCTTTACAGGGGTCCAGAACACCGGGGAGCTGTTTTTT; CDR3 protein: CASSFTGVQNTGELFF
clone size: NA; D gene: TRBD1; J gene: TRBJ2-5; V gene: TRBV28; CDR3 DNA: TGTGCCAGCGCGAGACAGGGAGAGTCGTTAGGGACCCAGTACTTC; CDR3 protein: CASARQGESLGTQYF
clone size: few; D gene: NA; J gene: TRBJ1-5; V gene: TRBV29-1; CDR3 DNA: TGCAGCGTTGCCGTGTTAAGCAATCAGCCCCAGCATTTT; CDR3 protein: CSVAVLSNQPQHF
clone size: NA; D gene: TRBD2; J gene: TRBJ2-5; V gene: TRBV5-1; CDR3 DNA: TGCGCCAGCAACCTAGCGGGGGGCCAAGAGACCCAGTACTTC; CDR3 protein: CASNLAGGQETQYF
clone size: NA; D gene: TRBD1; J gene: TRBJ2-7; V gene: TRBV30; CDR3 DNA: TGTGCCTGGGCGACAGGGAAGGTGGACGAGCAGTACTTC; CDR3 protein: CAWATGKVDEQYF
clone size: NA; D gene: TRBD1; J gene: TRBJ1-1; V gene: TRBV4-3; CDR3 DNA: TGCGCCAGCAGCCAAGATATCGGACAGGGAGGCACGCTGAAGGGGACTTTCTTT; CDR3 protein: CASSQDIGQGGTLKGTFF
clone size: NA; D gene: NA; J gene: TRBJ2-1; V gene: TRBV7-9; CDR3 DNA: TGTGCCAGCAGCCGACGGCCACGGGGGCCGGCGTCTGAGCAGTTCTTC; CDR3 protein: CASSRRPRGPASEQFF
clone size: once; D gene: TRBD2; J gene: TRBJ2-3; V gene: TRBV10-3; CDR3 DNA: TGTGCCATCAGTGAGCGACTAGCGGGGGGCCCCCTAACCACAGATACGCAGTATTTT; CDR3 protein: CAISERLAGGPLTTDTQYF
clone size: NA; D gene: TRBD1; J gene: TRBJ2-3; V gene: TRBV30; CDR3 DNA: TGTGCCTGGAGTGTATCCCCCCCCGGGACAGGGGGCTCAGATACGCAGTATTTT; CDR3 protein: CAWSVSPPGTGGSDTQYF
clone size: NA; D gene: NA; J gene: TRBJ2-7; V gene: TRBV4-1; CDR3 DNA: TGCGCCAGCAGCCAAGCTATCATGGATGCAGGGACCTACGAGCAGTACTTC; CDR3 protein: CASSQAIMDAGTYEQYF
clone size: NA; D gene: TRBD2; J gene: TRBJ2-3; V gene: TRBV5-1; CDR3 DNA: TGCGCCAGCAGCTTGGAAAAGTTAAGTTATCGAGCGGGGGAGGAAACAGATACGCAGTATTTT; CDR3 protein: CASSLEKLSYRAGEETDTQYF
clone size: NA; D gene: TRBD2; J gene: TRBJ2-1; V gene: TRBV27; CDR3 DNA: TGTGCCAGCAGTTTATCGCTAGCGGGGGACTACAATGAGCAGTTCTTC; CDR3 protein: CASSLSLAGDYNEQFF
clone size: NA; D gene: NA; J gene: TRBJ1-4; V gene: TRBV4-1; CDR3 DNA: TGCGCCAGCAGCCCCAGGGCTCCTAATGAAAAACTGTTTTTT; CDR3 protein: CASSPRAPNEKLFF
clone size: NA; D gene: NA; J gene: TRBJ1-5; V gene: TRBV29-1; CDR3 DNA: TGCAGCGTTGAAGTAGAGGGGACCGGGGGGGCGAGCAATCAGCCCCAGCATTTT; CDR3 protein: CSVEVEGTGGASNQPQHF
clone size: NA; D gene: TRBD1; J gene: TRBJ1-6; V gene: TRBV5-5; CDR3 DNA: TGTGCCAGCAGCCCCCGGGACAGGGGTTCACCCCTCCACTTT; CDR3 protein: CASSPRDRGSPLHF
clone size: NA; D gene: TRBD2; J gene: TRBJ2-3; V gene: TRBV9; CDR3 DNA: TGTGCCAGCAGCGATCCGGGGGAGGGGAATACGCAGTATTTT; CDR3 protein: CASSDPGEGNTQYF
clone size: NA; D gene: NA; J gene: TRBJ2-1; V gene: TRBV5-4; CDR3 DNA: TGTGCCAGCAGCCACAGGGTGGGGGATTATGAGCAGTTCTTC; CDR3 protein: CASSHRVGDYEQFF
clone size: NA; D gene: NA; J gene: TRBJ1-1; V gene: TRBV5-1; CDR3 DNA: TGCGCCAGCAGACCGGACAGACGGTGGGCTGAAGCTTTCTTT; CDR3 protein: CASRPDRRWAEAFF
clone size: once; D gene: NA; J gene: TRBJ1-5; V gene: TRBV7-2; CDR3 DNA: TGTGCCAGCAGCTTAGAACTTTATAGCAATCAGCCCCAGCATTTT; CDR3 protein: CASSLELYSNQPQHF
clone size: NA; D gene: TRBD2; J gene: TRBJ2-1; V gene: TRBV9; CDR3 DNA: TGTGCCAGCAGCGCCGGAGCAGAAGGAGGAGCTAGCGGGTTCAATGAGCAGTTCTTC; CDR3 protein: CASSAGAEGGASGFNEQFF
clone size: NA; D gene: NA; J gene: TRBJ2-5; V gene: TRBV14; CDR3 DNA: TGTGCCAGCAGCCAAGGCGTAGAAGAGACCCAGTACTTC; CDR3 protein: CASSQGVEETQYF
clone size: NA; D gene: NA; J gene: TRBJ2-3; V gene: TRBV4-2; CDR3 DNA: TGTGCCAGCAGCCAAGTTGCGGCACCGCGCGAGAGAGATACGCAGTATTTT; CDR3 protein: CASSQVAAPRERDTQYF
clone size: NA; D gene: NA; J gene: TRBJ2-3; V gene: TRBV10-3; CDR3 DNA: TGTGCCATCAGTGGTGGGGGGGGGCCCCCAGATACGCAGTATTTT; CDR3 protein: CAISGGGGPPDTQYF
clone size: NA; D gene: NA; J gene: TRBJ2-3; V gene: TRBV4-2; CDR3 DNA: TGTGCCAGCAGCCAAGATGATCGGGAGCCCACAGATACGCAGTATTTT; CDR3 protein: CASSQDDREPTDTQYF
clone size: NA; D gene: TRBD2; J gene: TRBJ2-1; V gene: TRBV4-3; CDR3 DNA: TGCGCCAGCAGCACCTGGAGGGCGGGGGGGCCCCACTACAATGAGCAGTTCTTC; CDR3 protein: CASSTWRAGGPHYNEQFF
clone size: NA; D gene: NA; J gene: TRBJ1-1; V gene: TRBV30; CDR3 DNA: TGTGCCTGGAGTGCGACAGTGAACACTGAAGCTTTCTTT; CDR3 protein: CAWSATVNTEAFF
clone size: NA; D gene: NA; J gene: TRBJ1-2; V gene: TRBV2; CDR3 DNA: TGTGCCAGCAATAACGGCCAGGGGTACTATGGCTACACCTTC; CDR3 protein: CASNNGQGYYGYTF
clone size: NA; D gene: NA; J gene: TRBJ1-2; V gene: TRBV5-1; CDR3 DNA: TGCGCCAGCAGCTTGGGAGCAGCTAACTATGGCTACACCTTC; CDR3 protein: CASSLGAANYGYTF
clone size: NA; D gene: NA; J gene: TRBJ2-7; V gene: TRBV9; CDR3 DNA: TGTGCCAGCAGCGTAGTGTGTGATTACGAGCAGTACTTC; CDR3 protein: CASSVVCDYEQYF
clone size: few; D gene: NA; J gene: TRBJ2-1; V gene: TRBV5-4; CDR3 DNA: TGTGCCAGCAGCTTGGCGGAACGGAGGATTAATGAGCAGTTCTTC; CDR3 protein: CASSLAERRINEQFF
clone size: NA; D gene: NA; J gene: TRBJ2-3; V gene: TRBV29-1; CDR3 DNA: TGCAGCGTTGGATGGGGCCACACAGATACGCAGTATTTT; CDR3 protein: CSVGWGHTDTQYF
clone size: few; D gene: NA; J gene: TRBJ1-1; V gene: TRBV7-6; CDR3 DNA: TGTGCCAGCAGCTTAACAGACTTTTACACTGAAGCTTTCTTT; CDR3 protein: CASSLTDFYTEAFF
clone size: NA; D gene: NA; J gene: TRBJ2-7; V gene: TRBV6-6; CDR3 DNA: TGTGCCAGCAGTTTTGGGGTTTCCTACGAGCAGTACTTC; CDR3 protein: CASSFGVSYEQYF
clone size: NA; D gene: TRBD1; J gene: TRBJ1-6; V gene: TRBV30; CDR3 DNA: TGTGCCTGCACACAGGGGTGGGATTCACCCCTCCACTTT; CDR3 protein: CACTQGWDSPLHF
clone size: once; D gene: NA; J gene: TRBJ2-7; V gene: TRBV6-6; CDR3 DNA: TGTGCCACCCCGGACAGTGCCTACGAGCAGTACTTC; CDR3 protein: CATPDSAYEQYF
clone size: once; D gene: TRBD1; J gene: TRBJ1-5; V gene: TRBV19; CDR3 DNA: TGTGCCAGTAGTATAAGGACAGGGCCAATACCGAGGGATAGCAATCAGCCCCAGCATTTT; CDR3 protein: CASSIRTGPIPRDSNQPQHF
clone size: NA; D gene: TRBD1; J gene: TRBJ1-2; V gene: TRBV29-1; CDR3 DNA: TGCAGCGTTGCCCGGGACAGGGTGATCTATGGCTATGGCTACACCTTC; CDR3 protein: CSVARDRVIYGYGYTF
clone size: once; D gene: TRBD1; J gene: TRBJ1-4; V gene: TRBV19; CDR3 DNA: TGTGCCAGTAGGTACGGGGACAGGGAAGGCGTGGGTGAAAAACTGTTTTTT; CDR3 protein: CASRYGDREGVGEKLFF
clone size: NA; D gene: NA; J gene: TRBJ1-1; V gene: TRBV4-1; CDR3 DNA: TGCGCCAGCAGCCCCCGTGATAATGGGGTGGGGCAGGGAGCTTACATGACTGAAGCTTTCTTT; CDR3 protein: CASSPRDNGVGQGAYMTEAFF
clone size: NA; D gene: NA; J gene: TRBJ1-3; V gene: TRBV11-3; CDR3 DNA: TGTGCCAGCAGCTTAGCCCGATCGGGTGGAAACACCATATATTTT; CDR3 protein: CASSLARSGGNTIYF